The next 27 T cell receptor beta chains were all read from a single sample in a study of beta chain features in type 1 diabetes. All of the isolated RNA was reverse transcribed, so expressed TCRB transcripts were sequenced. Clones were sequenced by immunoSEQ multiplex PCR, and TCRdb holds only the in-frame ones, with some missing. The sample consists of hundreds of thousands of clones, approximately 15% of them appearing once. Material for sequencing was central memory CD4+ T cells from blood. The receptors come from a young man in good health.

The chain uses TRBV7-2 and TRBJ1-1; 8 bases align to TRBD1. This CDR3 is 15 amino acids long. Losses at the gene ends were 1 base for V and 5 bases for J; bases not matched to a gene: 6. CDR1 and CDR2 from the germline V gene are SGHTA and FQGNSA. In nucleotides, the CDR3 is TGTGCCAGCAGCTTAGGTTGGACAGGGAGGACTGAAGCTTTCTTT. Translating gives CASSLGWTGRTEAFF.

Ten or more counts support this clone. The CDR3 bases are TGTGCCAGCAGGGGCCCCGGACAGGGTAGCAATCAGCCCCAGCATTTT. Amino acid sequence: CASRGPGQGSNQPQHF. The rearrangement joins TRBV6-6 to TRBJ1-5; 8 bases align to TRBD1. CDR3 length: 16 amino acids. Germline-derived CDR1 and CDR2 are MNHNY and SVGAGI (reference sequence). The V gene end was trimmed by 6 bases and the J gene end by 0 bases; junction bases not matched to a gene: 7.

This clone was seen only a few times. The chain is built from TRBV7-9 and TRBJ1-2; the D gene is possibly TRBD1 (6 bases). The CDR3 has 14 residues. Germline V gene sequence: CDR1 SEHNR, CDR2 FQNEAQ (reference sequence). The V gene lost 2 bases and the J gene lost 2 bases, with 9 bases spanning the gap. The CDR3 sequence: CASSLHDRNYGYTF. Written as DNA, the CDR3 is TGTGCCAGCAGCTTACACGACAGGAACTATGGCTACACCTTC.

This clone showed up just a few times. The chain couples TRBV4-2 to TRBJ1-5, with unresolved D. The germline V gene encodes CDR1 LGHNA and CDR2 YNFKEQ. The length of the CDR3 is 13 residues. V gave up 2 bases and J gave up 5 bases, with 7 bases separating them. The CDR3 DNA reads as TGTGCCAGCAGCCAAACCAGGTATCAGCCCCAGCATTTT. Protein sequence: CASSQTRYQPQHF.

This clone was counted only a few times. The CDR3, as DNA: TGTGCCATCAAAGACAGGGATCACCAGCCCCAGCATTTT. Its translation is CAIKDRDHQPQHF. The J gene is TRBJ1-5, the V gene TRBV6-6; 7 positions agree with TRBD1. The germline V gene has CDR1 MNHNY and CDR2 SVGAGI (reference sequence). The CDR3 runs to 13 residues. J gave up 7 bases and V 10 bases, and 10 bases lay outside the gene matches.

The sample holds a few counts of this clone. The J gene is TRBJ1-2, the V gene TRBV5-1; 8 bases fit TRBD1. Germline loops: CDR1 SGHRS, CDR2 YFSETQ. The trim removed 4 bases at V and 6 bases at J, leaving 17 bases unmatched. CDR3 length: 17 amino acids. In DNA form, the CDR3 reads TGCGCCAGCAGCATACGGACAGGGATTATCTATGGGGATGGCTACACCTTC. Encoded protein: CASSIRTGIIYGDGYTF.

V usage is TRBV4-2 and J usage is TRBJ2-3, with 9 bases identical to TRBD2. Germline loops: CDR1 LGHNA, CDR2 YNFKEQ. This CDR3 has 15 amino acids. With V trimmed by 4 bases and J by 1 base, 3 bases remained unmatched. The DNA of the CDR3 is TGTGCCAGCAGCCCCGCGGGGGGGGGCACAGATACGCAGTATTTT. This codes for CASSPAGGGTDTQYF.

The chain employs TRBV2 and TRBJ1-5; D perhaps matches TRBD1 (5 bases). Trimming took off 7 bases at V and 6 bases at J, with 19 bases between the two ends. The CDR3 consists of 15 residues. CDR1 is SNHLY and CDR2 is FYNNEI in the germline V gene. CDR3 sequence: CASKELSAGLQPQHF. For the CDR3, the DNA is TGTGCCAGCAAAGAGTTGTCGGCAGGGCTTCAGCCCCAGCATTTT.

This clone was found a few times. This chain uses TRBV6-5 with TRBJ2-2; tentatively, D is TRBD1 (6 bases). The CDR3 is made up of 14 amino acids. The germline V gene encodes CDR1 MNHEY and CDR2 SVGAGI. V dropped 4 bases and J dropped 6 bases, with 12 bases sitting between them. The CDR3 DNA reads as TGTGCCAGCAGTTTCTCAAGACAGGCCGGGGAGCTGTTTTTT. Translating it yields CASSFSRQAGELFF.

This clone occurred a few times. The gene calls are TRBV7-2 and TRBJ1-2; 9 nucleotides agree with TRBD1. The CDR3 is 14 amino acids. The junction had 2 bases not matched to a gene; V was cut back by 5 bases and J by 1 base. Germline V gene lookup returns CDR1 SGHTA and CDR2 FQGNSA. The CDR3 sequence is CASSGDRVNYGYTF. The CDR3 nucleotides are TGTGCCAGCAGCGGGGACAGGGTTAACTATGGCTACACCTTC.

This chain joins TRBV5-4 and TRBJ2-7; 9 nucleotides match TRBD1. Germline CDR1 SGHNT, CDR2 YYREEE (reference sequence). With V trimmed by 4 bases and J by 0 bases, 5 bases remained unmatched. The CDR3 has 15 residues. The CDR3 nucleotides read TGTGCCAGCAGCCACGAACAGGGGGCCTCCTACGAGCAGTACTTC. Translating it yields CASSHEQGASYEQYF.

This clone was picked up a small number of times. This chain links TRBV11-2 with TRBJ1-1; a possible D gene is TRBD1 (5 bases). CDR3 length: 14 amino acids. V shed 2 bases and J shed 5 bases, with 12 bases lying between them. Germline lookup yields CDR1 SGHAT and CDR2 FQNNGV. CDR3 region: CASSLQLGGTEAFF. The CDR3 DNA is TGTGCCAGCAGCTTACAACTCGGGGGGACTGAAGCTTTCTTT. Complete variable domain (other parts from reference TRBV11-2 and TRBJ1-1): EAGVAQSPRYKIIEKRQSVAFWCNPISGHATLYWYQQILGQGPKLLIQFQNNGVVDDSQLPKDRFSAERLKGVDSTLKIQPAKLEDSAVYLCASSLQLGGTEAFFGQGTRLTVV.

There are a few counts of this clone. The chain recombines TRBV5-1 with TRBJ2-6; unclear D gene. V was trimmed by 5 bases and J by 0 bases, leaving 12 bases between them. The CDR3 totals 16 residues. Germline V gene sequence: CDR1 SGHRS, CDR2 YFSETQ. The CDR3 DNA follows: TGCGCCAGCAGTCCGGGTTCCCTCTCTGGGGCCAACGTCCTGACTTTC. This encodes CASSPGSLSGANVLTF.

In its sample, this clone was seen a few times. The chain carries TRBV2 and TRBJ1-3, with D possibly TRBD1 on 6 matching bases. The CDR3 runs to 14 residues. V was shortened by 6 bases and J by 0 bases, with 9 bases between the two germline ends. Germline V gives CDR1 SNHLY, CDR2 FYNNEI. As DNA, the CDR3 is TGTGCCAGCAGAACAGGGAACTCTGGAAACACCATATATTTT. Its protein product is CASRTGNSGNTIYF.

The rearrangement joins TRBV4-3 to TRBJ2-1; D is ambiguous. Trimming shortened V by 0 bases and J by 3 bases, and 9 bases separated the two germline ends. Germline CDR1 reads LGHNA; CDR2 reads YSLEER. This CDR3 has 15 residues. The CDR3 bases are TGCGCCAGCAGCCAAGATGGGCAGAACTACAATGAGCAGTTCTTC. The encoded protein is CASSQDGQNYNEQFF.

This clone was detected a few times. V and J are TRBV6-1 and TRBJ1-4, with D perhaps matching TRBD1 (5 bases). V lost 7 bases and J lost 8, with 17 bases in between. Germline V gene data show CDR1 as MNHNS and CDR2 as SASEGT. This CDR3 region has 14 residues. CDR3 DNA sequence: TGTGCCAGCACCACCTCAGGGCGTCGGGAAAAACTGTTTTTT. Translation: CASTTSGRREKLFF.

The CDR3 DNA follows: TGTGCCAGCACCCCAAGCGGCACAGATACGCAGTATTTT. It codes for CASTPSGTDTQYF. J is TRBJ2-3 and V is TRBV6-5; D remains unclear. V was trimmed by 7 bases and J by 1 base, leaving 9 bases between them. This CDR3 has 13 amino acids. Per the germline V gene, CDR1 is MNHEY and CDR2 is SVGAGI.

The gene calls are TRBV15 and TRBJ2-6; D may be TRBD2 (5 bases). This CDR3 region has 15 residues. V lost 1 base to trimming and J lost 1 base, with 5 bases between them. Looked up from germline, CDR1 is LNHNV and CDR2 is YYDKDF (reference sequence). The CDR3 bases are TGTGCCACCAGCAGAGGAGGGTCTGGGGCCAACGTCCTGACTTTC. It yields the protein CATSRGGSGANVLTF.

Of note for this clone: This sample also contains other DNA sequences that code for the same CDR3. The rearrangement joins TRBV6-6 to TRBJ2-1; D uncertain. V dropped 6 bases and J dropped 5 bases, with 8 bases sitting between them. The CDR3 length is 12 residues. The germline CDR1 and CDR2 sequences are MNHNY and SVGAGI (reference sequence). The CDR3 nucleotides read TGTGCCAGCAGGATATCCAACAATGAGCAGTTCTTC. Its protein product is CASRISNNEQFF.

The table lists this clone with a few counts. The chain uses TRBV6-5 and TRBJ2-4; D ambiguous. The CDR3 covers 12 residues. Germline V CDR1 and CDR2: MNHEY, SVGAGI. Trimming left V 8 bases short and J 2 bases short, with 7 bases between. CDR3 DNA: TGTGCCAGCGGCAGTACCAAAAACATTCAGTACTTC. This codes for CASGSTKNIQYF.

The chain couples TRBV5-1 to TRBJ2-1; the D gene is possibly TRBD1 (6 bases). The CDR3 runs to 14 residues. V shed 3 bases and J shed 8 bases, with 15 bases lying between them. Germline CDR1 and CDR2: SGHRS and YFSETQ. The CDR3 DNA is TGCGCCAGCAGCTCCGCTTTGGGACACCATGAGCAGTTCTTC. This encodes CASSSALGHHEQFF.

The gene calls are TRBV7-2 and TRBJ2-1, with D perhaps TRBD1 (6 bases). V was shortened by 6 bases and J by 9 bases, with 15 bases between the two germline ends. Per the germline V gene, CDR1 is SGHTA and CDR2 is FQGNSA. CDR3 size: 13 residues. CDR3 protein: CASRVGGVGEQFF. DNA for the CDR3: TGTGCCAGCAGAGTAGGGGGAGTCGGTGAGCAGTTCTTC.

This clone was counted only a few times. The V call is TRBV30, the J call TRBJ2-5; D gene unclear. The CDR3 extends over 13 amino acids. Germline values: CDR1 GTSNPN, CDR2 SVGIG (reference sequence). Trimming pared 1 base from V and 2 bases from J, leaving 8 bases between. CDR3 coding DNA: TGTGCCTGGAGTGCGACTGTACAAGAGACCCAGTACTTC. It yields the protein CAWSATVQETQYF.

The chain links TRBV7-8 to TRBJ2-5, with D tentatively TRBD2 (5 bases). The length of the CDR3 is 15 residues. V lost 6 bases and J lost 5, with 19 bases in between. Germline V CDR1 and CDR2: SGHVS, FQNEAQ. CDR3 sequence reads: CASRDRNQREETQYF. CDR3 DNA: TGTGCCAGCAGGGACCGCAATCAGAGGGAGGAGACCCAGTACTTC. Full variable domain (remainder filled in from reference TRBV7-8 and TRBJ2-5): GAGVSQSPRYKVAKRGQDVALRCDPISGHVSLFWYQQALGQGPEFLTYFQNEAQLDKSGLPSDRFFAERPEGSVSTLKIQRTQQEDSAVYLCASRDRNQREETQYFGPGTRLLVL.

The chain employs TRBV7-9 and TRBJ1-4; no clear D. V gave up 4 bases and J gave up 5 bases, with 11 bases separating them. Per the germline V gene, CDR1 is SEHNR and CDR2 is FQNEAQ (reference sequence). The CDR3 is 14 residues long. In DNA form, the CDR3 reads TGTGCCAGCAGCTCTGCGGGCGTCAATGAAAAACTGTTTTTT. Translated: CASSSAGVNEKLFF.

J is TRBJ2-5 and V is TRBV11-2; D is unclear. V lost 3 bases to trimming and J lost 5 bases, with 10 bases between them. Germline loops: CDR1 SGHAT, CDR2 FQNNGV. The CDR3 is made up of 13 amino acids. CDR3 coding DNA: TGTGCCAGCAGCTTTGGGGTAGGGGAGACCCAGTACTTC. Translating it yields CASSFGVGETQYF.

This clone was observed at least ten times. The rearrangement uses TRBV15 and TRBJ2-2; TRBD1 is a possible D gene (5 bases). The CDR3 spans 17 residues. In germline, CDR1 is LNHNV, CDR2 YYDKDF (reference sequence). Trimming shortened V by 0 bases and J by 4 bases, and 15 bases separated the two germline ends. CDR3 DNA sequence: TGTGCCACCAGCAGAGATCCCCCAGGGTTCGGCACCGGGGAGCTGTTTTTT. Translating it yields CATSRDPPGFGTGELFF.